This TCR beta chain was retrieved from a study of blood T cell repertoires in COVID-19. Study context: Material from acute and convalescent COVID-19 was sourced from the United States, Italy and Spain. PBMCs, B-cell-depleted T cells, or T cells were the source of the cDNA or gDNA that made up the material.

Authors' methods: Nucleated cell number was recorded as an estimate derived from reference gene primer amplification. Produced via immunoSEQ multiplex PCR; TCRdb's table is partial and in-frame only. That table gives V, J and clone size, and the DNA gave D and trimming. The sample yields about 260,000 clones, 85% to 90% seen once. Enrolled during active infection, Seattle patients were then followed longitudinally. The CDR3 is made up of 20 amino acids. Germline trimming cut 0 bases from V and 0 bases from J; bases unmatched to any gene: 12. Germline CDR1 reads LGHDT; CDR2 reads YNNKEL (reference sequence).

This receptor was taken from a woman in her fifties or sixties with COVID-19, enrolled during active disease. The J gene is TRBJ2-1, the V gene TRBV3-1 (or the pseudogene TRBV3-2); 9 bases are shared with TRBD1. The sequencing sample was made of peripheral blood. As DNA, the CDR3 is TGTGCCAGCAGCCAAGAAACCGGACAGGGGTCCTTCAGCTCCTACAATGAGCAGTTCTTC. It translates to CASSQETGQGSFSSYNEQFF.